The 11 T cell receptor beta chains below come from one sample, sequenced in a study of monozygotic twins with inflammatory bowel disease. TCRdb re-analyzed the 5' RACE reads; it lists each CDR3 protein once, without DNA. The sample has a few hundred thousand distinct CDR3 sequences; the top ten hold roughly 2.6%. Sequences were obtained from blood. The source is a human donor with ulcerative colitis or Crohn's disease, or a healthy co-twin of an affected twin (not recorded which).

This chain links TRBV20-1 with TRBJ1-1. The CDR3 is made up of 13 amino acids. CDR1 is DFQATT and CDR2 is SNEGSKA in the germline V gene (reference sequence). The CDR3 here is CSASGDGNTEAFF.

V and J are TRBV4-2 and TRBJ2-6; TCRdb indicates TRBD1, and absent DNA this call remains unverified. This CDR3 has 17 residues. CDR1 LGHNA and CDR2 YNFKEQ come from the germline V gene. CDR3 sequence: CASSLVPGRAGANVLTF.

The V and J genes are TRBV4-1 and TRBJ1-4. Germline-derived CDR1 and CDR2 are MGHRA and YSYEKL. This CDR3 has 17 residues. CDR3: CASSQVSREPTNEKLFF.

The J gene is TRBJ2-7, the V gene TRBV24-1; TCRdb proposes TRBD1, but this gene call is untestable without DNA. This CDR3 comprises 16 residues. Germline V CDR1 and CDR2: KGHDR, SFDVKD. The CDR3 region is CATSEPRAGQSYEQYF.

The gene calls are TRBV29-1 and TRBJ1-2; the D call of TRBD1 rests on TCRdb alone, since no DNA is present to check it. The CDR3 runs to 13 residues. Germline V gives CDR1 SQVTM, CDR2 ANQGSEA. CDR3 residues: CSVDRDGFYGYTF.

The CDR3 protein is CATSWGYQETQYF. This rearrangement joins TRBV15 to TRBJ2-5. The CDR3 sequence is 13 residues long. Germline loops: CDR1 LNHNV, CDR2 YYDKDF (reference sequence). Supplemented by reference TRBV15 and TRBJ2-5, the full variable domain reads DAMVIQNPRYQVTQFGKPVTLSCSQTLNHNVMYWYQQKSSQAPKLLFHYYDKDFNNEADTPDNFQSRRPNTSFCFLDIRSPGLGDTAMYLCATSWGYQETQYFGPGTRLLVL.

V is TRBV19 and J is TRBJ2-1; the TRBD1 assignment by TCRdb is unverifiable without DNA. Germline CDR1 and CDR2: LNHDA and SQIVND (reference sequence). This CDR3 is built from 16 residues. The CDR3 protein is CASSPQGDSSYNEQFF.

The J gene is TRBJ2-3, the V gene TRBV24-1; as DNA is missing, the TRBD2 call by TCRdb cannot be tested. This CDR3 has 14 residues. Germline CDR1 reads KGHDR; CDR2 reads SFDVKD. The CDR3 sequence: CATSDLGLGGPQYF.

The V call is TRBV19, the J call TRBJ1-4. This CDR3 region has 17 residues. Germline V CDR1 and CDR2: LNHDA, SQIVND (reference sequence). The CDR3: CASSIDSGKATNEKLFF.

The CDR3 region is CASSFRDRGVHEQYF. The chain carries TRBV5-1 and TRBJ2-7; the D gene TCRdb calls, TRBD1, cannot be checked with no DNA. The CDR3 is 15 amino acids. CDR1 is SGHRS, CDR2 YFSETQ, per germline.

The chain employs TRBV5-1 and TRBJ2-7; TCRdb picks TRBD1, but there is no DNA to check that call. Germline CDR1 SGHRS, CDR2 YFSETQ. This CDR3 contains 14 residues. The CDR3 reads CASSLAGEPGKQYF.